This T cell receptor (beta chain) was documented in a study of blood T cells in healthy people across ages. In the study overall: Per two T cells, template switching captured roughly one barcoded beta molecule. Findings of the study overall: More naive CD4+ cells and higher diversity were found in long-lived than in aged donors. Across samples, TCR beta diversity tracked strongly with naive T cell percentage. Diversity figures based on one million T cells were deemed too low.

V dropped 9 bases and J dropped 7; count of bases not matched to a gene: 6. The length of the CDR3 is 12 residues. As regards this clonotype: Its matching antigen is unknown.

Using a J-beta primer mix together with a sample-barcoded 5' primer, a second PCR was run for roughly 6 to 11 cycles. TCRdb fed the 5' RACE reads into MiXCR, producing one record per CDR3 protein. The data hold more than 700,000 distinct CDR3 sequences, with roughly 53% observed a single time. V and J are TRBV12-3 or TRBV12-4 and TRBJ1-2; 9 positions agree with TRBD1. The sample consisted of blood. The sequence derives from a man older than 75 in good health. This CDR3 is CASGQGKGGYTF. Here the CDR3 DNA reads TGTGCCAGTGGACAGGGGAAAGGTGGCTACACCTTC.